Each of the 3 T cell receptor beta chains below was sequenced from the same sample in a study of CD8+CD57+ T cells in acquired aplastic anemia listed by TCRdb under 2018. The patients picked for sequencing were ones in whom flow cytometry had shown an expansion of CD8+CD57+ cells. TCRdb shows the sequencer as Illumina HiSeq 2000. Profiling of TCR beta VDJ combinations and CDR3 sequences used genomic DNA as the template. Starting from the raw public reads, TCRdb applied fastp trimming at Q25, assembled clones with MiXCR and retained in-frame beta chains. Identical CDR3 protein sequences are pooled into one entry, listed with their most common genes and DNA. This sample holds about 250,000 distinct CDR3 sequences; around 43% were observed only once. The ten most abundant clones make up 7.8% of the sample. The sample was sorted CD4+, CD8+, or CD8+CD57+ T cells (not recorded which) from PBMCs. The receptors originated from a human donor with aplastic anemia.

This clonotype has more than one count but fewer than ten. A much larger clone lies one base from this, so it may be a read error. In nucleotides, the CDR3 is TGTGCCAGCAGCTTATATACCAGGGACGGAGGTGCCCCTGGAAACACCATATATTTT. Translating gives CASSLYTRDGGAPGNTIYF. The chain carries TRBV7-9 and TRBJ1-3, with D possibly matching TRBD1 (5 bases). The CDR3 extends over 19 amino acids. Trimming pared 2 bases from V and 2 bases from J, leaving 22 bases between. CDR1 and CDR2 (germline): SEHNR, FQNEAQ (reference sequence). The full variable domain, rest sourced from reference TRBV7-9 and TRBJ1-3, is DTGVSQNPRHKITKRGQNVTFRCDPISEHNRLYWYRQTLGQGPEFLTYFQNEAQLEKSRLLSDRFSAERPKGSFSTLEIQRTEQGDSAMYLCASSLYTRDGGAPGNTIYFGEGSWLTVV.

V gene TRBV28 combines with J gene TRBJ2-1, with 8 bases aligning to TRBD2. The trim removed 3 bases at V and 8 bases at J, leaving 9 bases unmatched. This CDR3 is built from 15 residues. The germline V gene has CDR1 MDHEN and CDR2 SYDVKM. The CDR3 here is CASSLGLEALDEQFF. CDR3 sequence (DNA): TGTGCCAGCAGTTTGGGACTAGAGGCCCTAGATGAGCAGTTCTTC.

The table lists this clonotype with many counts. This chain uses TRBV6-1 with TRBJ2-7; 8 nucleotides line up with TRBD1. The CDR3 length is 14 residues. V trimming: 0 bases; J trimming: 2 bases; junction bases outside the gene matches: 0. Germline V CDR1 and CDR2: MNHNS, SASEGT. The CDR3 sequence: CASSEADRAYEQYF. CDR3 DNA: TGTGCCAGCAGTGAAGCGGACAGGGCCTACGAGCAGTACTTC.